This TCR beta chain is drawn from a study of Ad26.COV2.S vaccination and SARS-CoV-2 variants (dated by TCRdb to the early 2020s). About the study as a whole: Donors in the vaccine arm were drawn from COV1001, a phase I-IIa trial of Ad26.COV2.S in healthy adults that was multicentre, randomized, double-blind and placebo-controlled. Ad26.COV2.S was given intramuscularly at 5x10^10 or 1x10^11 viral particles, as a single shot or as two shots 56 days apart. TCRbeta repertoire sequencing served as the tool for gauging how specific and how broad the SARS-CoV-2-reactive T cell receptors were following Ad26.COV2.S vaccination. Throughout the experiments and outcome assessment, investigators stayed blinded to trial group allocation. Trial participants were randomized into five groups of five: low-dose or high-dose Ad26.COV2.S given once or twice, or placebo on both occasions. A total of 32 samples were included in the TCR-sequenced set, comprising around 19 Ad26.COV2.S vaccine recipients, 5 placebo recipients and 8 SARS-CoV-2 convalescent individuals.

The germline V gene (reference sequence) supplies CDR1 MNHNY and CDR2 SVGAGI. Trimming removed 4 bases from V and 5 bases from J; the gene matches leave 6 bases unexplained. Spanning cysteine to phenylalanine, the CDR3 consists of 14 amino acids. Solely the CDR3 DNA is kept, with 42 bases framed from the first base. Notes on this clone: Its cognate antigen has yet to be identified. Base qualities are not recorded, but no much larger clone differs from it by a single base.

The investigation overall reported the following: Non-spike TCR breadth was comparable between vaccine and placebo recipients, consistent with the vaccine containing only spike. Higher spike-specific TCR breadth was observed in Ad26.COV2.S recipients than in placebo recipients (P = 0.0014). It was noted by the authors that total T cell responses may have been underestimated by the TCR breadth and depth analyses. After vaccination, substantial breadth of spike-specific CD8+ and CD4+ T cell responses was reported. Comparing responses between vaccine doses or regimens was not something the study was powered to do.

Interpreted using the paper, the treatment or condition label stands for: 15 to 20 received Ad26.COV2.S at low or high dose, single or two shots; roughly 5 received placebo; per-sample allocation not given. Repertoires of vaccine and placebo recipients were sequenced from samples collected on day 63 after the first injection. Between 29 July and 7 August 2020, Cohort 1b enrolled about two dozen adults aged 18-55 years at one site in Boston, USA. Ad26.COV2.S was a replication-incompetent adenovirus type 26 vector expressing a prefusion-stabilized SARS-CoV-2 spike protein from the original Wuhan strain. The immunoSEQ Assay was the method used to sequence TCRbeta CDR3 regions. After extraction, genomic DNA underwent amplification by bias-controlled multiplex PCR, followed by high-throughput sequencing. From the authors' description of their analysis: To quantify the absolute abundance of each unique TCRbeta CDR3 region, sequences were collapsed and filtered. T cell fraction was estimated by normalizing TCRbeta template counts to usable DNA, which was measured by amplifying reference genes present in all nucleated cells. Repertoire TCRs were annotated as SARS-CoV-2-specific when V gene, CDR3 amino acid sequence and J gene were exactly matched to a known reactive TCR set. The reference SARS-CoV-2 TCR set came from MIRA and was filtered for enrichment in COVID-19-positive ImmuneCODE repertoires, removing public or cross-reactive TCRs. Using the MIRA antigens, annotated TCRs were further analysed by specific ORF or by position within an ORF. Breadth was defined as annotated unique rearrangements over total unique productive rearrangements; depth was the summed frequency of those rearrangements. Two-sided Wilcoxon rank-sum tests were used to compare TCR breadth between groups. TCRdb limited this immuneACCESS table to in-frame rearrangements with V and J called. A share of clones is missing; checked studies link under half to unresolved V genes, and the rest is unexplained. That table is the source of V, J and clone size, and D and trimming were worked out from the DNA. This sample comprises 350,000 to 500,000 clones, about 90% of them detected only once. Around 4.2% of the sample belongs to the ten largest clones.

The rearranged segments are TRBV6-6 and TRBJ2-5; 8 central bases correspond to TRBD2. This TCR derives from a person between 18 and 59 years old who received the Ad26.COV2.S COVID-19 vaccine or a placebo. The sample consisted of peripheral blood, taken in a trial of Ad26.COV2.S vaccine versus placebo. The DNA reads TGTGCCAGCAGTTCCCCAGCGGGAGATGAGACCCAGTACTTC. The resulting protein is CASSSPAGDETQYF.